One sample yielded the 26 T cell receptor beta chains listed below, sequenced in a study of metastatic and nonmetastatic thyroid tumors. MiXCR was used by TCRdb to re-call the PCR reads. The table has roughly 90,000 clones, about 15% seen once. Until they underwent thyroid surgery, no patient had received any treatment. What was sequenced was blood. The receptors derive from a female donor with papillary thyroid cancer or a benign thyroid nodule (not recorded which). Some clones in this sample may be carry-over from other donors' samples.

This clone has at least ten counts. The same CDR3 can be traced to other DNA sequences in this sample. This chain links TRBV7-2 with TRBJ2-5; D unresolved. The CDR3 runs to 13 residues. The V and J ends lost 5 bases and 5 bases respectively, with 12 bases between them. The germline gives CDR1 SGHTA, CDR2 FQGNSA. The DNA for the CDR3 is TGTGCCAGCAGCCGGCCTGTAACGGAGACCCAGTACTTC. Amino acid sequence: CASSRPVTETQYF.

This clone was found many times. The CDR3 DNA is TGTGCCAGCAGGGGAGCGGGGGGGGGCACAGATACGCAGTATTTT. Residues: CASRGAGGGTDTQYF. The chain links TRBV7-8 to TRBJ2-3; 10 bases are shared with TRBD2. Germline CDR1 and CDR2: SGHVS and FQNEAQ. This CDR3 comprises 15 residues. With 6 bases clipped from V and 1 base from J, the junction kept 4 bases outside the gene matches.

There are many counts of this clone. The chain combines TRBV20-1 with TRBJ2-1, with D maybe TRBD2 (5 bases). V was cut by 5 bases and J by 2 bases, with 10 bases left in between. The germline V gene has CDR1 DFQATT and CDR2 SNEGSKA (reference sequence). The CDR3 runs 13 residues. The CDR3, as DNA: TGCAGTGCTGGTGGACTTCCCTACAATGAGCAGTTCTTC. This translates into CSAGGLPYNEQFF.

At least ten counts were recorded for this clone. This chain joins TRBV18 and TRBJ2-7, with D possibly matching TRBD2 (6 bases). This CDR3 comprises 12 residues. Trimming took 6 bases from V and 2 from J, leaving 8 bases between them. Per germline, CDR1 KGHSH and CDR2 LQKENI. The CDR3: CASSPGAYEQYF. The CDR3 region has the DNA TGTGCCAGCTCCCCGGGGGCCTACGAGCAGTACTTC.

DNA for the CDR3: TGTGCCTGTACGGGACAGCTCAATGGCGAGCAGTACTTC. It yields the protein CACTGQLNGEQYF. The chain combines TRBV30 with TRBJ2-7, with 7 bases identical to TRBD1. The CDR3 extends over 13 amino acids. After removal of 6 bases from V and 6 bases from J, the junction contained 11 bases not matched to a gene. Germline CDR1 is GTSNPN and CDR2 is SVGIG (reference sequence).

This clone was observed many times. The rearrangement joins TRBV3-1 to TRBJ1-6; no clear D gene. This CDR3 spans 16 amino acids. Germline V gene lookup returns CDR1 LGHDT and CDR2 YNNKEL (reference sequence). The V gene lost 1 base and the J gene lost 3 bases, with 10 bases spanning the gap. CDR3 sequence: CASSQGEAFYNSPLHF. The CDR3 coding sequence is TGTGCCAGCAGCCAAGGGGAGGCCTTCTATAATTCACCCCTCCACTTT.

At least ten counts were recorded for this clone. The V gene is TRBV2, the J gene TRBJ1-2; TRBD1 agrees at 8 bases. CDR1 SNHLY and CDR2 FYNNEI come from the germline V gene. The CDR3 loop spans 14 amino acids. The V and J ends lost 6 bases and 4 bases, in that order; junction bases with no gene match: 7. In DNA, the CDR3 is TGTGCCAGCAGCGTGGACAGGGCAAGCTATGGCTACACCTTC. The encoded protein is CASSVDRASYGYTF.

This clone was recorded at least ten times. The rearrangement links TRBV20-1 to TRBJ2-7, with D possibly being TRBD2 (6 bases). V was shortened by 7 bases and J by 7 bases, with 11 bases between the two germline ends. Germline V gene lookup returns CDR1 DFQATT and CDR2 SNEGSKA (reference sequence). The CDR3 spans 10 residues. CDR3 residues: CSVLRGEQYF. CDR3 in DNA: TGCAGTGTGCTTCGGGGGGAGCAGTACTTC.

This clone was seen repeatedly, ten times or more. The chain has TRBV6-1 and TRBJ1-5, with D possibly matching TRBD1 (5 bases). The V end was cut by 5 bases, the J end by 10 bases, with 24 bases between. Germline V gives CDR1 MNHNS, CDR2 SASEGT. The CDR3 runs to 16 residues. CDR3: CASSIESLTTGEPQHF. The CDR3, as DNA: TGTGCCAGCAGTATTGAGAGCCTTACGACGGGGGAACCCCAGCATTTT.

The sample holds many counts of this clone. V usage is TRBV5-1 and J usage is TRBJ2-3; D is possibly TRBD1 (5 bases). V lost 1 base and J 1 base, leaving 7 bases between the germline ends. In germline, CDR1 is SGHRS, CDR2 YFSETQ. The CDR3 runs 14 residues. The CDR3 reads CASSLKGGTDTQYF. In DNA, the CDR3 is TGCGCCAGCAGCTTGAAAGGGGGCACAGATACGCAGTATTTT.

This clone was seen more than once but under ten times. One junction end does not reproduce the germline sequence, and a read error may be involved. The chain uses TRBV27 and TRBJ1-5, with D maybe TRBD1 (5 bases). This CDR3 region has 14 residues. Germline CDR1 MNHEY, CDR2 SMNVEV (reference sequence). The CDR3 DNA is TGTTCCAGCAGCCCCAATGGGGCCGACCGGCCCCAGCATTTT. Translation gives CSSSPNGADRPQHF.

There are a few counts of this clone. This CDR3 is also generated by other DNA sequences in the sample. The rearrangement joins TRBV12-5 to TRBJ1-1, with D unresolved. Germline assignment: CDR1 LGHNT and CDR2 FRNRAP. CDR3 length equals 12 residues. V lost 0 bases and J lost 11, with 10 bases in between. The CDR3 spells CASGLVQMEAFF. The CDR3 DNA is TGTGCTAGTGGTTTGGTACAGATGGAGGCTTTCTTT.

The chain uses TRBV20-1 and TRBJ2-3, with a tentative D call TRBD1 (7 bases). The CDR3 has 14 residues. CDR1 DFQATT and CDR2 SNEGSKA come from the germline V gene (reference sequence). V shed 5 bases and J shed 5 bases, with 17 bases lying between them. CDR3 amino acids: CSAPPTGRLDTQYF. CDR3 coding DNA: TGCAGTGCTCCCCCGACAGGGAGGTTAGATACGCAGTATTTT.

This clone was found a few times. The V and J genes are TRBV5-1 and TRBJ2-3; TRBD1 agrees at 9 bases. V shed 0 bases, J shed 4 bases, and the junction held 6 bases outside the gene matches. The germline V gene has CDR1 SGHRS and CDR2 YFSETQ. The CDR3 sequence is 16 residues long. The CDR3 bases are TGCGCCAGCAGCTTGGAACAGGGGGCCAGGGCAGATACGCAGTATTTT. It specifies CASSLEQGARADTQYF.

This clone came up many times. The CDR3 spells CASSAGIRQPQHF. In nucleotides, the CDR3 is TGTGCCAGCAGTGCAGGGATCCGTCAGCCCCAGCATTTT. The chain recombines TRBV6-1 with TRBJ1-5; possibly TRBD1 for D (5 bases). Trimming shortened V by 4 bases and J by 6 bases, and 10 bases separated the two germline ends. The germline V gene has CDR1 MNHNS and CDR2 SASEGT. The CDR3 is 13 residues long.

On this clone: Relative to the germline gene, one junction end is altered; a read error may explain this. This rearrangement joins TRBV6-1 to TRBJ2-3; possibly TRBD2 for D (6 bases). Per the germline V gene, CDR1 is MNHNS and CDR2 is SASEGT. The CDR3 is made up of 16 amino acids. The CDR3 sequence is CASSIQLAPPTYTQYF. CDR3 DNA: TGTGCCAGCAGTATTCAGCTAGCGCCTCCCACATATACGCAGTATTTT.

The J gene is TRBJ2-7, the V gene TRBV11-1; D call uncertain. Trimming pared 5 bases from V and 0 bases from J, leaving 26 bases between. Germline-derived CDR1 and CDR2 are SGHAT and FQDESV (reference sequence). The CDR3 length is 19 residues. The CDR3 spells CASSPSWALAYHNSYEQYF. The CDR3 DNA is TGTGCCAGCAGCCCCAGTTGGGCATTAGCCTACCATAACTCCTACGAGCAGTACTTC.

This clone appeared many times. The gene calls are TRBV7-2 and TRBJ1-6; the D is unclear. This CDR3 region has 14 residues. V was cut by 5 bases and J by 5 bases, with 10 bases left in between. Germline V gives CDR1 SGHTA, CDR2 FQGNSA. CDR3: CASSPHWDNSPLHF. CDR3 sequence (DNA): TGTGCCAGCAGCCCACACTGGGATAATTCACCCCTCCACTTT.

This clone was found many times. The gene calls are TRBV5-1 and TRBJ2-3; 14 positions agree with TRBD2. The V gene end was trimmed by 0 bases and the J gene end by 4 bases; junction bases not matched to a gene: 4. The CDR3 length is 17 residues. In germline, CDR1 is SGHRS, CDR2 YFSETQ. The DNA of the CDR3 is TGCGCCAGCAGCTTGGCCTGGACTAGCGGGGGGCCAGATACGCAGTATTTT. Translated, it gives CASSLAWTSGGPDTQYF.

Of note for this clone: This may be a read error: a much more frequent sequence differs by one nucleotide. In the same sample, other DNA sequences code for this CDR3. The chain employs TRBV6-1 and TRBJ2-2, with 8 bases matching TRBD2. This CDR3 comprises 14 residues. Germline V gene sequence: CDR1 MNHNS, CDR2 SASEGT. The V and J ends lost 7 bases and 8 bases, in that order; junction bases with no gene match: 9. CDR3: CASIPTRGGGELFF. The CDR3 bases are TGTGCCAGCATACCTACACGGGGGGGTGGGGAGCTGTTTTTT.

The chain joins TRBV27 to TRBJ1-2, with TRBD1 as a possible D gene (6 bases). V was cut by 6 bases and J by 4 bases, with 15 bases left in between. The CDR3 is made up of 14 amino acids. Germline-derived CDR1 and CDR2 are MNHEY and SMNVEV (reference sequence). CDR3 coding DNA: TGTGCCAGCAGCTACACAGGGAGCGTCTATGGCTACACCTTC. This codes for CASSYTGSVYGYTF.

There are a few counts of this clone. The chain is built from TRBV5-5 and TRBJ2-5; D ambiguous. The germline V and J ends were trimmed by 0 bases and 1 base, with 7 bases remaining between them. The CDR3 sequence is 14 residues long. Looked up from germline, CDR1 is SGHKS and CDR2 is YYEKEE (reference sequence). This chain's CDR3 is CASSLDGSQETQYF. The CDR3 nucleotides read TGTGCCAGCAGCTTGGACGGATCCCAAGAGACCCAGTACTTC.

In this sample, this clone turned up many times. This sequence joins TRBV19 and TRBJ2-5, with 8 bases fitting TRBD1. CDR1 is LNHDA and CDR2 is SQIVND in the germline V gene (reference sequence). There are 15 residues in the CDR3. J was trimmed by 2 bases and V by 3 bases; bases with no gene match: 5. The CDR3 protein is CASSIPRTGQETQYF. The DNA for the CDR3 is TGTGCCAGTAGTATCCCCAGGACAGGGCAAGAGACCCAGTACTTC. Looking up the rest from reference TRBV19 and TRBJ2-5 gives the full variable domain: DGGITQSPKYLFRKEGQNVTLSCEQNLNHDAMYWYRQDPGQGLRLIYYSQIVNDFQKGDIAEGYSVSREKKESFPLTVTSAQKNPTAFYLCASSIPRTGQETQYFGPGTRLLVL.

As concerns this clone: This may come from a read error, since a much larger clone is one base off. The chain combines TRBV14 with TRBJ2-2; TRBD2 matches at 10 bases. Germline lookup yields CDR1 SGHDN and CDR2 FVKESK. The J segment lost 7 bases and the V segment lost 7 bases, leaving 12 bases of the junction unmatched. This CDR3 comprises 16 residues. The CDR3 protein is CASIPERGGFDGELFF. DNA for the CDR3: TGTGCCAGCATCCCCGAGCGGGGGGGCTTTGACGGGGAGCTGTTTTTT.

In DNA, the CDR3 is TGTGCCAGCAGTGATGTGGGGCCGAGGGCGGAGACCCAGTACTTC. This encodes CASSDVGPRAETQYF. The chain recombines TRBV2 with TRBJ2-5, with D perhaps matching TRBD1 or TRBD2 (5 bases each). There are 15 residues in the CDR3. CDR1 is SNHLY and CDR2 is FYNNEI in the germline V gene. The ends were cut back, 3 bases at V and 5 bases at J, with 16 bases in the middle.

This clone was detected many times. The genes are TRBV12-3 or TRBV12-4 and TRBJ2-1, with TRBD1 as a possible D gene (5 bases). V was trimmed by 10 bases and J by 6 bases, leaving 19 bases between them. The CDR3 sequence is 14 residues long. CDR3 in DNA: TGTGCCATCGAGGATACAGGCCGTATCAATGAGCAGTTCTTC. The encoded protein is CAIEDTGRINEQFF.